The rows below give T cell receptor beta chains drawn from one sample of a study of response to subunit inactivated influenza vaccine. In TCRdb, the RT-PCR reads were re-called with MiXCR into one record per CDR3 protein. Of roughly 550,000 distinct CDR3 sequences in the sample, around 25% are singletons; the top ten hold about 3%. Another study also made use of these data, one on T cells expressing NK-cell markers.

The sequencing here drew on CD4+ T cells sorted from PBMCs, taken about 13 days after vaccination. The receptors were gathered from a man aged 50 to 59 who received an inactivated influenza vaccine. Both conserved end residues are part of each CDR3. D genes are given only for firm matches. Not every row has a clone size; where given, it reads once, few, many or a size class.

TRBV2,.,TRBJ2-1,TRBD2,CASSEGFGLAGGKPSYNEQFF,TGTGCCAGCAGTGAAGGTTTCGGGCTAGCGGGAGGGAAACCGTCCTACAATGAGCAGTTCTTC
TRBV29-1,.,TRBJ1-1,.,CSVEGRGPQAFF,TGCAGCGTTGAAGGTCGGGGACCTCAAGCTTTCTTT
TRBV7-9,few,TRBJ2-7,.,CASSLRSGTGEQYF,TGTGCCAGCAGCTTACGGTCAGGTACGGGCGAGCAGTACTTC
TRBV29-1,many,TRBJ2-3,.,CTTLGTRGDTQYF,TGCACCACACTCGGGACTCGAGGGGATACGCAGTATTTT
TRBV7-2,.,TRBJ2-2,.,CASSWVGDTGELFF,TGTGCCAGCAGCTGGGTAGGGGACACCGGGGAGCTGTTTTTT
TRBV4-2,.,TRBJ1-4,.,CASSQGGGGREKLFF,TGTGCCAGCAGCCAAGGGGGGGGAGGACGTGAAAAACTGTTTTTT
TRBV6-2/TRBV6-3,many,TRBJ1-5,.,CASSYRQGNQPQHF,TGTGCCAGCAGTTACCGACAGGGCAATCAGCCCCAGCATTTT
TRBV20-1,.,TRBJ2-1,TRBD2,CSASRPSGGSYNEQFF,TGCAGTGCTAGCAGGCCTAGCGGAGGCTCCTACAATGAGCAGTTCTTC
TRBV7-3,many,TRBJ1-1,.,CASSTRPDMNTEAFF,TGTGCCAGCAGCACTCGGCCAGACATGAACACTGAAGCTTTCTTT
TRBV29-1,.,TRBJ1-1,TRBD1,CSTSGTGYTEAFF,TGCAGCACGAGCGGGACAGGGTATACTGAAGCTTTCTTT
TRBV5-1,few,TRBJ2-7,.,CASSPWGGSPYEQYF,TGCGCCAGCAGCCCGTGGGGAGGTTCCCCCTACGAGCAGTACTTC
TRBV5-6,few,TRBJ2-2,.,CASSLTGSAGELFF,TGTGCCAGCAGCTTGACAGGGTCGGCCGGGGAGCTGTTTTTT
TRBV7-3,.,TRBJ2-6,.,CASSLGASPGANVLTF,TGTGCCAGCAGCTTGGGCGCCAGTCCTGGGGCCAACGTCCTGACTTTC
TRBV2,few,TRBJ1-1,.,CASRSDSLAFF,TGTGCCAGCAGGTCGGACAGTCTAGCTTTCTTT
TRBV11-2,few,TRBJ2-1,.,CASSLAEGNEQFF,TGTGCCAGCAGCTTAGCGGAGGGAAATGAGCAGTTCTTC
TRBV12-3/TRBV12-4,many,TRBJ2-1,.,CASSLGSNRNEQFF,TGTGCCAGCAGTTTAGGGTCCAACCGAAATGAGCAGTTCTTC
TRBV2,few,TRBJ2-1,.,CASSEAAAAGALYNEQFF,TGTGCCAGCAGTGAAGCGGCGGCGGCCGGGGCCCTATACAATGAGCAGTTCTTC
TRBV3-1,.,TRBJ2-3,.,CASSQGRAGAQYF,TGTGCCAGCAGCCAAGGCCGGGCCGGGGCGCAGTATTTT
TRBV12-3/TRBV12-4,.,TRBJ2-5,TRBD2,CASSSGGTSGTQYF,TGTGCCAGCAGTAGCGGTGGGACTAGCGGAACCCAGTACTTC
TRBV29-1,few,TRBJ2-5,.,CSVVFILALETQYF,TGCAGCGTTGTTTTTATTTTAGCACTCGAGACCCAGTACTTC
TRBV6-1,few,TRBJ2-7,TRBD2,CASTSSGEHEQYF,TGTGCCAGCACTAGTAGCGGGGAGCACGAGCAGTACTTC
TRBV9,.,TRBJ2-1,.,CASSPRGDRNPYNEQFF,TGTGCCAGCAGCCCACGAGGAGACAGAAACCCCTACAATGAGCAGTTCTTC
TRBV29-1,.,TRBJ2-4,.,CSGGMGDRSIQYF,TGCAGCGGAGGTATGGGAGACAGAAGCATTCAGTACTTC
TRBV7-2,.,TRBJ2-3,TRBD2,CASSRRRGGLDTQYF,TGTGCCAGCAGCCGGAGGCGGGGGGGCCTGGATACGCAGTATTTT
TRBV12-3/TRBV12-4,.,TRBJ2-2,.,CASRLSGELFF,TGTGCCAGCAGGCTCTCCGGGGAGCTGTTTTTT
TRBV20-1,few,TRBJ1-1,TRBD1,CSARDPGTGGPEAFF,TGCAGTGCTAGAGATCCCGGGACAGGGGGGCCTGAAGCTTTCTTT
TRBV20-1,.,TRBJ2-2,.,CSARDSGGGELFF,TGCAGTGCTAGAGATTCGGGTGGCGGGGAGCTGTTTTTT
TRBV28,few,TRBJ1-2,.,CASSTRYGYGYTF,TGTGCCAGCAGCACCCGATATGGGTATGGCTACACCTTC
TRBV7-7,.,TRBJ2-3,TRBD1,CASSLGTGSLDTQYF,TGTGCTAGCAGCTTAGGGACAGGGTCGTTAGATACGCAGTATTTT
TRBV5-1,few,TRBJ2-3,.,CASSHRRSSTDTQYF,TGCGCCAGCAGCCATAGGAGATCTAGCACAGATACGCAGTATTTT
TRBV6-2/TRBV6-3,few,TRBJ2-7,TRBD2,CASSYASAGLHSYEQYF,TGTGCCAGCAGTTACGCCTCAGCGGGACTCCATTCCTACGAGCAGTACTTC
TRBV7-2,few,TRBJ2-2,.,CASSSDAGSTGELFF,TGTGCCAGCAGCTCTGACGCAGGGAGCACCGGGGAGCTGTTTTTT